The following is a T cell receptor (beta chain) sequence with its context. Its cognate antigen is unknown. The sample originates from a study of cytomegalovirus exposure and HLA in healthy donors. Study context: Among around 400 genotyped donors, around 82% fell in the Caucasian-associated ancestry cluster.

The PCR contained 60 Vbeta and 13 Jbeta primers. Original handling: A later analysis counted approximately 80 million unique TCR beta chains, 9.5 million to 13 million shared. Only in-frame clones appear in the TCRdb table, and some are missing; sequencing was by immunoSEQ multiplex PCR. That table gives V, J and clone size, and the DNA gave D and trimming. In the table there are about 130,000 clones, 70% to 80% of which are singletons. All the people who gave samples were healthy bone marrow donors. The germline V gene has CDR1 SGHAT and CDR2 FQNNGV. This CDR3 is 12 amino acids long. V was trimmed by 1 base and J by 4 bases, leaving 5 bases between them. Findings and limits, study-wide: A later examination showed that TCR association rates differed by HLA locus, with DRB1 most and HLA-C fewest.

The rearrangement uses TRBV11-2 and TRBJ2-7, with D unresolved. The TCR originated in a man aged 30 to 39 in good health and CMV-seronegative. The specimen sequenced was PBMCs. The CDR3 coding sequence is TGTGCCAGCAGCTTAGTCCGGTACGAGCAGTACTTC. Amino acids: CASSLVRYEQYF.